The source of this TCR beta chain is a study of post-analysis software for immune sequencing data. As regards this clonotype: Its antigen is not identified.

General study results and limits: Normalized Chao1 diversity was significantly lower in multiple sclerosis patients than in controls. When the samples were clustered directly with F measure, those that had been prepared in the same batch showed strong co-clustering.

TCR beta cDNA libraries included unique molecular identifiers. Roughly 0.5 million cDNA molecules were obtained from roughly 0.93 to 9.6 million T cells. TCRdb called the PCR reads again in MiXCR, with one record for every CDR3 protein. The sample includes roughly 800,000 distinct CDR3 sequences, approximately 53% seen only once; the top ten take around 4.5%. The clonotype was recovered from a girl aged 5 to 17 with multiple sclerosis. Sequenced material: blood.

As DNA, the CDR3 is TGTGCCAGCAGCCATCTCAGGGGGCGGGAGACCCAGTACTTC. Its translation is CASSHLRGRETQYF. The chain carries TRBV3-1 and TRBJ2-7; TRBD1 matches at 8 bases. TRBJ2-5 matches the DNA end more closely, so the J call is doubtful. Per the germline V gene, CDR1 is LGHDT and CDR2 is YNNKEL (reference sequence). The CDR3 is 14 amino acids.